The rows below give T cell receptor beta chains drawn from one sample of a study of spatial heterogeneity in lung cancer. Using its own MiXCR run on the 5' RACE reads, TCRdb lists one record per CDR3 protein. The sample includes 20,000 to 25,000 distinct CDR3 sequences, about 4.7% seen only once; the top ten take about 7.2%. This material consisted of PBMCs, taken at surgery. These receptors came from a male donor with early-stage non-small cell lung cancer. Both conserved end residues are trimmed from each CDR3.

cdr3_length: 11
v_call: TRBV20-1
j_call: TRBJ1-6
cdr3_aa: SAPQGGDSPLH

cdr3_length: 14
v_call: TRBV4-2
j_call: TRBJ2-3
cdr3_aa: ASSQEWLAGADTQY

cdr3_length: 11
v_call: TRBV10-3
j_call: TRBJ2-5
cdr3_aa: AINRNRQETQY

cdr3_length: 12
v_call: TRBV12-3/TRBV12-4
j_call: TRBJ2-7
cdr3_aa: ASSSGGSSYEQY

cdr3_length: 14
v_call: TRBV9
j_call: TRBJ2-2
cdr3_aa: ASSVVGTPNTGELF

cdr3_length: 14
v_call: TRBV6-2/TRBV6-3
j_call: TRBJ2-2
cdr3_aa: ASSYSILVGAGELF

cdr3_length: 12
v_call: TRBV20-1
j_call: TRBJ1-5
cdr3_aa: SARTGVGGQPQH

cdr3_length: 12
v_call: TRBV5-1
j_call: TRBJ1-1
cdr3_aa: ASSLTGQPGEAF

cdr3_length: 13
v_call: TRBV4-1
j_call: TRBJ1-1
cdr3_aa: ASSQEQGTNTEAF

cdr3_length: 12
v_call: TRBV2
j_call: TRBJ2-1
cdr3_aa: ASSTSLGSNEQF

cdr3_length: 10
v_call: TRBV20-1
j_call: TRBJ1-6
cdr3_aa: SAPLSNSPLH

cdr3_length: 16
v_call: TRBV28
j_call: TRBJ1-4
cdr3_aa: ASSSPGQGGVTNEKLF

cdr3_length: 11
v_call: TRBV29-1
j_call: TRBJ1-4
cdr3_aa: SVVGQLNEKLF

cdr3_length: 13
v_call: TRBV28
j_call: TRBJ2-5
cdr3_aa: ASRLGTLDQETQY

cdr3_length: 12
v_call: TRBV5-5
j_call: TRBJ2-3
cdr3_aa: ASSLVRETDTQY

cdr3_length: 11
v_call: TRBV27
j_call: TRBJ2-5
cdr3_aa: ASTTVFPETQY